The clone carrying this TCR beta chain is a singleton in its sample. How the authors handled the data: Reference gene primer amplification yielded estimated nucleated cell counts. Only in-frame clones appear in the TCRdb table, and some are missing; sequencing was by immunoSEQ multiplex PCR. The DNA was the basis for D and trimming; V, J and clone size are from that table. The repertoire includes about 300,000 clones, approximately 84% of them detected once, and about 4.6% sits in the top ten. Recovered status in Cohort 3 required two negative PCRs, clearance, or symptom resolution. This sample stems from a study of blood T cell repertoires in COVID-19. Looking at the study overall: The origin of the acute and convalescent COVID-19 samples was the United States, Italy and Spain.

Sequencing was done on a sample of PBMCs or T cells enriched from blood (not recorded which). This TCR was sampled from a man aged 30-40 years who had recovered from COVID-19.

The CDR3 region has the DNA TGTGCCACCAGTGAACCCCGAGGACAGGGGGCTGGGGCCAACGTCCTGACTTTC. Its protein product is CATSEPRGQGAGANVLTF. The chain links TRBV24-1 to TRBJ2-6; 10 bases agree with TRBD1. Germline-derived CDR1 and CDR2 are KGHDR and SFDVKD. The CDR3 has 18 amino acids. The V and J ends lost 4 bases and 2 bases, in that order; junction bases with no gene match: 7.